This passage covers 3 T cell receptor beta chains from one sample sequenced in a study of cytomegalovirus exposure and HLA in healthy donors. A multiplex PCR was run with 60 Vbeta primers and 13 Jbeta primers. The repertoire was sequenced with immunoSEQ multiplex PCR; TCRdb's copy has only in-frame clones and lacks some. Here the sample spans under 130,000 clones, around 80% being singletons. The material sequenced was PBMCs. All receptors come from a man between 25 and 39 years old in good health and CMV-seropositive.

The chain employs TRBV25-1 and TRBJ1-1, with D possibly being TRBD1 (5 bases). From germline, CDR1 is MGHDK and CDR2 SYGVNS. The CDR3 has 14 amino acids. V lost 3 bases to trimming and J lost 4 bases, with 12 bases between them. As DNA, the CDR3 is TGTGCCAGCAGTGACAATCCCGGGGGCACTGAAGCTTTCTTT. Translation gives CASSDNPGGTEAFF.

The V gene is TRBV19, the J gene TRBJ2-2; no reliable D call. Trimming took off 7 bases at V and 6 bases at J, with 9 bases between the two ends. The CDR3 has 12 amino acids. Germline lookup yields CDR1 LNHDA and CDR2 SQIVND (reference sequence). CDR3 DNA sequence: TGTGCCAGTAACTCACGGGCCGGGGAGCTGTTTTTT. Translated: CASNSRAGELFF.

V and J are TRBV5-1 and TRBJ1-1; D may be TRBD1 (6 bases). CDR1 and CDR2 (germline): SGHRS, YFSETQ. Trimming stripped 0 bases from V and 0 bases from J, with 15 bases between. The CDR3 totals 17 residues. In DNA form, the CDR3 reads TGCGCCAGCAGCTTGGCCCTGACAGGAGATATGAACACTGAAGCTTTCTTT. Protein: CASSLALTGDMNTEAFF.